This TCR beta chain was identified in a study of T cells in localized non-small cell lung cancer. A note on this clone: Its specificity is unknown.

Assay: immunoSEQ multiplex PCR; the TCRdb copy retains only in-frame clones and omits some. The table has roughly 2,400 clones, 20% to 25% seen once. After removal of 3 bases from V and 6 bases from J, the junction contained 8 bases not matched to a gene. CDR3 length: 16 residues. CDR1 and CDR2 from the germline V gene are LNHDA and SQIVND (reference sequence). Regarding the study as a whole: Prolonged overall survival went with higher T cell density in the blood. Median detection of top 100 tumor clones in adjacent lung was around 59 clones. Uninvolved adjacent lung showed the highest T cell clonality, exceeding tumor.

The clonotype originates from a female donor with stage II lung adenocarcinoma. V gene TRBV19 combines with J gene TRBJ2-1, with TRBD2 matching 10 bases. The material sequenced was normal lung tissue next to the tumor, taken before any cancer treatment. The CDR3 sequence: CASSIFVSGGANEQFF. CDR3 sequence (DNA): TGTGCCAGTAGTATCTTTGTAAGCGGGGGGGCCAATGAGCAGTTCTTC.